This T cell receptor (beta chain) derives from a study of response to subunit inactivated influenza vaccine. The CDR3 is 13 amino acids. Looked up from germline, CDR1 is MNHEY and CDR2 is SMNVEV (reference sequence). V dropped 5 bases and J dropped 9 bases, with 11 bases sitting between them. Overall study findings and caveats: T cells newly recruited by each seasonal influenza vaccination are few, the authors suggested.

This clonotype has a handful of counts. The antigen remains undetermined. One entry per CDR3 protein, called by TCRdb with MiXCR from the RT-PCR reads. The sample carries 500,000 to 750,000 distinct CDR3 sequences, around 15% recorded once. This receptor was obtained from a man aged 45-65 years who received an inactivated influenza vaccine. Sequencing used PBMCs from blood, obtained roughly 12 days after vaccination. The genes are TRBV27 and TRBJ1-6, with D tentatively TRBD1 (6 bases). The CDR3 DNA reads TGTGCCAGCAGTCAACAGGGAGGTTCACCCCTCCACTTT. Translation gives CASSQQGGSPLHF.